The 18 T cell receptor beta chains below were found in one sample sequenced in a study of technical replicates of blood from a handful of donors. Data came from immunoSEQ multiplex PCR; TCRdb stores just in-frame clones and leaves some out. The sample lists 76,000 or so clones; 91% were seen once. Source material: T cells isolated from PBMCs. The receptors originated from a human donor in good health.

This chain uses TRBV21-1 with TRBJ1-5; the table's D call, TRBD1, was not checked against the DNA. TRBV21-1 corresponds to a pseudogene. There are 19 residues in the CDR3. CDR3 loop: CASSKGSSRQGSPHQPQHF. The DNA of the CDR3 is TGTGCCAGCAGCAAAGGGTCGAGTCGACAGGGATCTCCTCATCAGCCCCAGCATTTT.

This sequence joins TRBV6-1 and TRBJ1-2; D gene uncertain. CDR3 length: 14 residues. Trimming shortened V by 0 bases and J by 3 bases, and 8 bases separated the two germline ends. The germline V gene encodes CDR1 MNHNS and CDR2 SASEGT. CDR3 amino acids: CASSEARRDYGYTF. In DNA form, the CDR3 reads TGTGCCAGCAGTGAAGCGCGACGGGACTATGGCTACACCTTC.

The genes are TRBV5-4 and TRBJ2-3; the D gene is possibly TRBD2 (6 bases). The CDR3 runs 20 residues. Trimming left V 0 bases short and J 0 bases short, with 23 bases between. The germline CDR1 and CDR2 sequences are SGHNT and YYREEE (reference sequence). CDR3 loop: CASSLGGLQTTFFSTDTQYF. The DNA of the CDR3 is TGTGCCAGCAGCTTGGGAGGACTACAGACCACCTTTTTTAGCACAGATACGCAGTATTTT.

CDR3 coding DNA: TGTGCCAGCAGTGCTGACAGGGTCGGGAACACTGAAGCTTTCTTT. It yields the protein CASSADRVGNTEAFF. The gene calls are TRBV6-6 and TRBJ1-1; 7 bases line up with TRBD1. From germline, CDR1 is MNHNY and CDR2 SVGAGI (reference sequence). The CDR3 runs to 15 residues. V lost 5 bases, J lost 1 base, and 7 bases stayed unmatched.

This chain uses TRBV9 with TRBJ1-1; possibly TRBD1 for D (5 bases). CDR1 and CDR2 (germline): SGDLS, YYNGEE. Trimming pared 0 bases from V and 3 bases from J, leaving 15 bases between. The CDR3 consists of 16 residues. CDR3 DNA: TGTGCCAGCAGCGTAGACCCTTTGGGGGGGGACACTGAAGCTTTCTTT. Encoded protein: CASSVDPLGGDTEAFF.

The CDR3 DNA sequence: TGCAGCGTTGACCCCGGGTACCAAGAGACCCAGTACTTC. This codes for CSVDPGYQETQYF. V and J are TRBV29-1 and TRBJ2-5; D not certain. The CDR3 has 13 residues. The germline gives CDR1 SQVTM, CDR2 ANQGSEA. V dropped 3 bases and J dropped 0 bases, with 8 bases sitting between them.

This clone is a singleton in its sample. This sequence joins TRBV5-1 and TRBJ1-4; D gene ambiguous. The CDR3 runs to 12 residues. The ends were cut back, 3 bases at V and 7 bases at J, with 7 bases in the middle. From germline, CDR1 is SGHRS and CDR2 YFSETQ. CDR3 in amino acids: CASSSEGEKLFF. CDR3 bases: TGCGCCAGCAGCTCCGAGGGTGAAAAACTGTTTTTT.

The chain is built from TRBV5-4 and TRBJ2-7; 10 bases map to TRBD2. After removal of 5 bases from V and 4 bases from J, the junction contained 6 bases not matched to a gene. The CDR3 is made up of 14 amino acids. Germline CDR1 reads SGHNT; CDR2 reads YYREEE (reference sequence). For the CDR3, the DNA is TGTGCCAGCAGACGAAGCGGGGGGGCATACGAGCAGTACTTC. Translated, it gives CASRRSGGAYEQYF.

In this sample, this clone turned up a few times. The chain's CDR3 is CASSYGDSYEQYF. Here the CDR3 DNA reads TGTGCCAGCAGCTACGGGGATTCCTACGAGCAGTACTTC. The V gene is TRBV7-9, the J gene TRBJ2-7; tentatively, D is TRBD2 (5 bases). Trimming shortened V by 4 bases and J by 1 base, and 8 bases separated the two germline ends. The germline CDR1 and CDR2 sequences are SEHNR and FQNEAQ (reference sequence). There are 13 residues in the CDR3.

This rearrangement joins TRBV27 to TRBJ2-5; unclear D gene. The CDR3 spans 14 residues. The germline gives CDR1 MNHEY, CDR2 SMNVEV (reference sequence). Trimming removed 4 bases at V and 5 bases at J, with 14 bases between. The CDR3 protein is CASSSSRADETQYF. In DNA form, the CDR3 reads TGTGCCAGCAGTTCCTCCCGAGCCGATGAGACCCAGTACTTC.

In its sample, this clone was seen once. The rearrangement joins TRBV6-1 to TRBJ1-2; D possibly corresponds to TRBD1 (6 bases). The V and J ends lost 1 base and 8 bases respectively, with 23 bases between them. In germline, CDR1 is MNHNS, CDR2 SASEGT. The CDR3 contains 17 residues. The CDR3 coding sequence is TGTGCCAGCAGTGAAGTGGGGGGGACATCTCCCGAAGGCGGCTACACCTTC. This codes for CASSEVGGTSPEGGYTF.

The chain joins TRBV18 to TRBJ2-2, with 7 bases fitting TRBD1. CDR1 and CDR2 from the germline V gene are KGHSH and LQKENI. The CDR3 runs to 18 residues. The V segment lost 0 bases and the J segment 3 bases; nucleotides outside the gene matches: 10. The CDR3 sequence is CASSPPRNQGGYTGELFF. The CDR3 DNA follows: TGTGCCAGCTCACCACCGAGAAACCAAGGGGGCTACACCGGGGAGCTGTTTTTT.

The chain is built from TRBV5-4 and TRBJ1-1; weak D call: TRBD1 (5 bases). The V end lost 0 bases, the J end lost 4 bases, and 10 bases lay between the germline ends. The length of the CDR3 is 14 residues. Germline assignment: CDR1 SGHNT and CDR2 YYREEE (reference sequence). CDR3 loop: CASSLEYRGTEAFF. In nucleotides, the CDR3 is TGTGCCAGCAGCTTGGAGTATAGGGGCACTGAAGCTTTCTTT.

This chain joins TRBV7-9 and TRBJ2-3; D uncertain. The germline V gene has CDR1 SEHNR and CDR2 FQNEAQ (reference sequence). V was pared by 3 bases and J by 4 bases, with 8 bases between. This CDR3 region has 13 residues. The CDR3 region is CASSLVGPDTQYF. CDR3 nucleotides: TGTGCCAGCAGCTTGGTCGGTCCAGATACGCAGTATTTT.

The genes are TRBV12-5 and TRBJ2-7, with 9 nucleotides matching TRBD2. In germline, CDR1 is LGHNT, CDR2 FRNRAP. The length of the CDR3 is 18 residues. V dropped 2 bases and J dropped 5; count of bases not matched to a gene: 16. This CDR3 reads CASGLPLGSSGGRHEQYF. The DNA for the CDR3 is TGTGCTAGTGGTTTGCCCCTGGGGTCCAGCGGGGGGAGGCACGAGCAGTACTTC.

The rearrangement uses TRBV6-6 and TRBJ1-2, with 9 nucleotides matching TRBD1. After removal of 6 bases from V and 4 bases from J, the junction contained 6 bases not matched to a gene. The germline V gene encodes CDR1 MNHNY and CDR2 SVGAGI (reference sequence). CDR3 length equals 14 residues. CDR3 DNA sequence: TGTGCCAGCAGGAACAGGGGGCAGGGCTATGGCTACACCTTC. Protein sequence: CASRNRGQGYGYTF.

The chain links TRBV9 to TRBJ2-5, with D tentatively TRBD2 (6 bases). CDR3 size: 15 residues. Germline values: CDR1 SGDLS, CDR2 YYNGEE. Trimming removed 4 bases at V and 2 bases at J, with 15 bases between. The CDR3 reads CASSPYPGTQETQYF. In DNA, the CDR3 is TGTGCCAGCAGCCCTTACCCCGGGACTCAAGAGACCCAGTACTTC. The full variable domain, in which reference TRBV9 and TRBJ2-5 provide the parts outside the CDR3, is DSGVTQTPKHLITATGQRVTLRCSPRSGDLSVYWYQQSLDQGLQFLIQYYNGEERAKGNILERFSAQQFPDLHSELNLSSLELGDSALYFCASSPYPGTQETQYFGPGTRLLVL.

CDR3 bases: TGTGCCAGCAGTTTACAGGTGGATCTTAGAGGCTACACCTTC. This translates into CASSLQVDLRGYTF. The chain carries TRBV6-6 and TRBJ1-2; D is possibly TRBD1 (5 bases). The germline CDR1 and CDR2 sequences are MNHNY and SVGAGI (reference sequence). V dropped 4 bases and J dropped 8 bases, with 17 bases sitting between them. The length of the CDR3 is 14 residues.